The clone carrying this TCR beta chain appeared many times. Its antigen is still unknown. This CDR3 is 15 amino acids long. The germline V gene encodes CDR1 SQVTM and CDR2 ANQGSEA. J lost 0 bases, V lost 0 bases, and 3 bases had no gene match. The data belong to a study of T-cell reconstitution after alpha-beta-depleted transplantation in children. Overall study findings and caveats: As was reported, about two months after transplant, alpha-beta T cells came from several hundred expanded graft clones.

It was with unique molecular identifiers that the TCRbeta library was prepared. Using its own MiXCR run on the PCR reads, TCRdb lists one record per CDR3 protein. This table has nearly 200,000 distinct CDR3 sequences, 6.3% appearing once. This sequence was found in a girl under three years old with combined immunodeficiency, due to receive a stem cell transplant. Here the sequenced sample was PBMCs, taken before TCRalphabeta/CD19-depleted stem cell transplant. This chain uses TRBV29-1 with TRBJ1-1; 8 bases are a match to TRBD1. The CDR3 here is CSVEDGQGLNTEAFF. CDR3 in DNA: TGCAGCGTTGAAGATGGACAGGGATTGAACACTGAAGCTTTCTTT.